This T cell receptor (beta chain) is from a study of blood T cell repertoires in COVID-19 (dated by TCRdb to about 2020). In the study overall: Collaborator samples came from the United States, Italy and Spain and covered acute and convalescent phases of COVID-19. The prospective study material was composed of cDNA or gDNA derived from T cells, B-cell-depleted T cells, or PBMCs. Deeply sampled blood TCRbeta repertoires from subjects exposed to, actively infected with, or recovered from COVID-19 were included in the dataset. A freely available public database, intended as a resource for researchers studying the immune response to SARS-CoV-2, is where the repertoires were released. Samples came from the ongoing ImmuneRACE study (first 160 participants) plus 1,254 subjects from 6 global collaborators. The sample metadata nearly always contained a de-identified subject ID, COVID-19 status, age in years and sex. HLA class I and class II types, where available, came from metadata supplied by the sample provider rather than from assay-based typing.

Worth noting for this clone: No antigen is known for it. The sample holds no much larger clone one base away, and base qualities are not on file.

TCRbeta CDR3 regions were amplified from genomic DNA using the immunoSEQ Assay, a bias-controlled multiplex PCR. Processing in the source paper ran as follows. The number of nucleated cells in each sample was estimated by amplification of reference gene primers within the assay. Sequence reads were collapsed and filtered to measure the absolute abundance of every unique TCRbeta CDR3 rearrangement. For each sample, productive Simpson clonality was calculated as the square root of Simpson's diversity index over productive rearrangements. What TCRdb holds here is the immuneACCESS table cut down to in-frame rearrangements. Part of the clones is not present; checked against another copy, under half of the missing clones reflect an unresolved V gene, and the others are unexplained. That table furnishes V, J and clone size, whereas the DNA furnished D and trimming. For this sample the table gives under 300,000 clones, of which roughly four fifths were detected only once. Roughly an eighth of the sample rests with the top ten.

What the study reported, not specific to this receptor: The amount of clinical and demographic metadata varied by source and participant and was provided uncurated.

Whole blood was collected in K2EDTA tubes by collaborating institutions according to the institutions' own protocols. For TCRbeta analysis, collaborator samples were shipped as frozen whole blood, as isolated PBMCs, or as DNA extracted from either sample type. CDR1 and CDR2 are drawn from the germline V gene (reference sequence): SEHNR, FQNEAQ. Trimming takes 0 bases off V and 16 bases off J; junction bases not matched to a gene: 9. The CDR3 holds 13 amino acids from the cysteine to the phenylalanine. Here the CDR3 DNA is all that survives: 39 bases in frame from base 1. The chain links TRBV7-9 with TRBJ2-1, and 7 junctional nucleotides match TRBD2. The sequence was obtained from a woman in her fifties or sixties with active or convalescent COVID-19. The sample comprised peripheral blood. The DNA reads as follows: TGTGCCAGCAGCTTAGCGCTGCGGGGGTTACTCTTCTTC. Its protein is CASSLALRGLLFF.